This TCR beta chain emerged from a study of blood T cell repertoires in COVID-19. The method was immunoSEQ multiplex PCR; TCRdb's version includes in-frame clones alone and lacks a portion of them. The repertoire holds a few hundred thousand clones, with 92% as singletons. This TCR was recovered from a woman aged 30 to 39 who had recovered from COVID-19. Sequenced input: PBMCs or T cells enriched from blood (not recorded which).

This CDR3 reads CASSPSQGTYGYTF. Here the CDR3 DNA reads TGTGCCAGCTCACCGAGCCAGGGGACCTATGGCTACACCTTC. V gene TRBV18 combines with J gene TRBJ1-2; tentative D call: TRBD1 (6 bases). The length of the CDR3 is 14 residues. The V end lost 3 bases, the J end lost 4 bases, and 12 bases lay between the germline ends. Germline CDR1 KGHSH, CDR2 LQKENI.